This note documents a single TCR beta chain sequence. From the PCR reads, TCRdb re-called clones with MiXCR. This table holds about 40,000 clones, 17% found once. The CDR3 has 16 residues. Germline V CDR1 and CDR2: SGHVS, FQNEAQ. V lost 6 bases and J 3 bases, leaving 20 bases between the germline ends. The entry originates in a study of metastatic and nonmetastatic thyroid tumors. The entire patient cohort was treatment-naive prior to thyroid surgery. The source material was tumor tissue. This receptor was taken from a female donor with papillary thyroid cancer or a benign thyroid nodule (not recorded which). Some clones in this sample may be carry-over from other donors' samples. The chain joins TRBV7-8 to TRBJ1-2, with D maybe TRBD1 (5 bases). CDR3 region: CASRPGTGLGDYGYTF. The CDR3 DNA is TGTGCCAGCAGACCGGGCACGGGACTGGGGGACTATGGCTACACCTTC.